This is a list of T cell receptor beta chains from one sample in a study of CD8 T cells in ankylosing spondylitis. TCRdb ran MiXCR on the 5' RACE reads and lists one entry per CDR3 protein. In the table there are 150,000 to 200,000 distinct CDR3 sequences, roughly 18% of which are singletons. What was sequenced was blood, either unsorted or a sorted T cell fraction (not recorded which). Receptor source: a male donor with ankylosing spondylitis or in good health (not recorded which). Each CDR3 is given with its conserved first and last residue. The D gene is left open where the match is weak. Clone sizes are given selectively: once, few, many, or a class where the clone is expanded.

D gene | J gene | V gene | clone size | CDR3 DNA | CDR3 protein
TRBD2 | TRBJ2-1 | TRBV11-2 | - | TGTGCCAGCAGAATAGCGGGAGGGGTCAATGAGCAGTTCTTC | CASRIAGGVNEQFF
TRBD1 | TRBJ1-4 | TRBV7-9 | few | TGTGCCAGCAGCCTTCTCAGAAGACAGGGGTTGGAAAAACTGTTTTTT | CASSLLRRQGLEKLFF
TRBD1 | TRBJ1-1 | TRBV12-3/TRBV12-4 | few | TGTGCCAGCGGGGGGGGGACAGGAGGCCAGAAAGCTTTCTTT | CASGGGTGGQKAFF
- | TRBJ1-1 | TRBV28 | many | TGTGCCAGCAGTGCACCTGTCGTGAACACTGAAGCTTTCTTT | CASSAPVVNTEAFF
TRBD2 | TRBJ2-2 | TRBV7-9 | few | TGTGCCAGCAGCTTGCTAGCGGCTAACACCGGGGAGCTGTTTTTT | CASSLLAANTGELFF
TRBD1 | TRBJ1-1 | TRBV6-5 | few | TGTGCCAGCACTAACCCATACAGGGGGAGGACTGAAGCTTTCTTT | CASTNPYRGRTEAFF
- | TRBJ2-7 | TRBV4-1 | few | TGCGCCAGCAGCCAAGATTTCCGAGCAGGAGCCTACGAGCAGTACTTC | CASSQDFRAGAYEQYF
- | TRBJ1-4 | TRBV3-1 | few | TGTGCCAGCAGCCAAACAGGGAGTGCTAATGAAAAACTGTTTTTT | CASSQTGSANEKLFF
- | TRBJ1-5 | TRBV12-5 | - | TGTGCTAGTGGTTTGGAAGTAAATCAGCCCCAGCATTTT | CASGLEVNQPQHF
- | TRBJ1-1 | TRBV29-1 | few | TGCAGCGTTGAAGACAGGGCGAACACTGAAGCTTTCTTT | CSVEDRANTEAFF
- | TRBJ2-7 | TRBV18 | many | TGTGCCAGCTCACCGGTAACTAGCTACGAGCAGTACTTC | CASSPVTSYEQYF
- | TRBJ1-6 | TRBV9 | - | TGTGCGAGCACGGTTTCTGGTTCACCCCTCCACTTT | CASTVSGSPLHF
- | TRBJ1-1 | TRBV6-1 | many | TGTGCCAGCAGTGACCAGAGACCGAACACTGAAGCTTTCTTT | CASSDQRPNTEAFF
- | TRBJ2-4 | TRBV5-1 | many | TGCGCCAGCAGCTTGGTCCCGGTGGGAACTAAAAACATTCAGTACTTC | CASSLVPVGTKNIQYF
TRBD2 | TRBJ2-7 | TRBV12-3/TRBV12-4 | many | TGTGCCAGCAGAGTAGCGGGAGGGGCCTACGAGCAGTACTTC | CASRVAGGAYEQYF
- | TRBJ2-2 | TRBV12-3/TRBV12-4 | many | TGTGCCAGCAGTCCGACCCCCCCCGGGGAGCTGTTTTTT | CASSPTPPGELFF
TRBD1 | TRBJ1-1 | TRBV7-2 | - | TGTGCCAGCAGCTCAGGGGGACAGGGGGCCGATGAAGCTTTCTTT | CASSSGGQGADEAFF
- | TRBJ2-1 | TRBV12-3/TRBV12-4 | few | TGTGCCAGCAGTTTAATGTCCCTAGCTGATGAGCAGTTCTTC | CASSLMSLADEQFF
- | TRBJ1-1 | TRBV5-1 | - | TGCGCCAGCAGCTCAGGACAGCACACTGAAGCTTTCTTT | CASSSGQHTEAFF
TRBD2 | TRBJ2-1 | TRBV29-1 | - | TGCAGCGTTCGACTAGCGGGGTACAATGAGCAGTTCTTC | CSVRLAGYNEQFF
- | TRBJ2-2 | TRBV5-1 | few | TGCGCCAGCAGCACGGGGCATTTGGGGGCCGGGGAGCTGTTTTTT | CASSTGHLGAGELFF
TRBD2 | TRBJ2-3 | TRBV5-5 | many | TGTGCCAGCAGCTCCTACACTACTAGCGGGTCGCGGTTAGATACGCAGTATTTT | CASSSYTTSGSRLDTQYF
- | TRBJ2-1 | TRBV5-1 | many | TGCGCCAGCAGCCCGGACTTCGAGTTGTTCTTC | CASSPDFELFF
- | TRBJ2-1 | TRBV28 | many | TGTGCCAGCAGTTTACCGTTCCTCCTTGGGGGAGGATCCTACAATGAGCAGTTCTTC | CASSLPFLLGGGSYNEQFF
TRBD2 | TRBJ2-3 | TRBV5-1 | many | TGCGCCAGCAGCCGACTAGCGGGAGGCCCTGCAGATACGCAGTATTTT | CASSRLAGGPADTQYF
- | TRBJ2-7 | TRBV19 | few | TGTGCCAGTAGAGAACCAGGACTCCCCTACGAGCAGTACTTC | CASREPGLPYEQYF
- | TRBJ2-7 | TRBV11-2 | few | TGTGCCAGCAGCTTAGACCCCCTAGCATCCTACGAGCAGTACTTC | CASSLDPLASYEQYF
TRBD1 | TRBJ1-5 | TRBV20-1 | many | TGCAGTGCCAGTAGACAGGGCCAGCCCCAGCATTTT | CSASRQGQPQHF
- | TRBJ1-1 | TRBV29-1 | many | TGCAGCGTTGTGAGTTCGCGGGGTCGGACGAATGAAGCTTTCTTT | CSVVSSRGRTNEAFF
- | TRBJ2-2 | TRBV15 | many | TGTGCCACCAGCCTCATGACAGGAAACACCGGGGAGCTGTTTTTT | CATSLMTGNTGELFF
- | TRBJ1-3 | TRBV5-1 | - | TGCGCCAGCATGGCCGGATCCGACTCTGGAAACACCATATATTTT | CASMAGSDSGNTIYF
- | TRBJ2-7 | TRBV12-3/TRBV12-4 | - | TGTGCCAGCAGTTTATCGGGTCTAGCTAGCGAGCAGTACTTC | CASSLSGLASEQYF
TRBD1 | TRBJ1-6 | TRBV25-1 | many | TGTGCCAGCAGTGACCCGGAAGGGAACAGGGGGCATTATACCTATAATTCACCCCTCCACTTT | CASSDPEGNRGHYTYNSPLHF
TRBD2 | TRBJ2-1 | TRBV20-1 | - | TGCAGTGCTAGAGGCGGTAGCGGGAGTGGAACTGAGCAGTTCTTC | CSARGGSGSGTEQFF
TRBD1 | TRBJ2-7 | TRBV10-1 | - | TGCGCCAGCAGCCCTATCGTGGGACAGGGGGGCGAGCAGTACTTC | CASSPIVGQGGEQYF
- | TRBJ1-2 | TRBV20-1 | many | TGCAGTGCTAGAGTTGGCGAAAGGCACACCTTC | CSARVGERHTF
TRBD1 | TRBJ2-5 | TRBV6-5 | - | TGTGCCAGCAGTTACTCGCAACAGGGGTTAAGAGAGACCCAGTACTTC | CASSYSQQGLRETQYF
- | TRBJ1-2 | TRBV10-3 | many | TGTGCCATCAGTGAGTCGGTAGTTGATGGCTACACCTTC | CAISESVVDGYTF
- | TRBJ2-5 | TRBV5-5 | - | TGTGCCAGCAGCTTGGTCCCGCAGGGTCTTGAGACCCAGTACTTC | CASSLVPQGLETQYF
- | TRBJ2-5 | TRBV28 | - | TGTGCCAGCACAGGAATCGGAGAGACCCAGTACTTC | CASTGIGETQYF
- | TRBJ1-6 | TRBV27 | - | TGTGCCAGCAGTTCCGGGGGCGAGAATTCACCCCTCCACTTT | CASSSGGENSPLHF